This T cell receptor (beta chain) was identified during a study of shared clonotypes between healthy human individuals. The CDR3 loop spans 13 amino acids. With 10 bases removed from V and 7 bases from J, the gap between germline ends came to 17 bases. The germline gives CDR1 LNHDA, CDR2 SQIVND (reference sequence). Free of recent acute infections or vaccinations, the donors were healthy HIV-negative adults. Every donor, a Caucasian adult, lived in Nashville, Tennessee. TCRdb keeps only in-frame clones here, not all; method: immunoSEQ multiplex PCR. The data contain 550,000 to 850,000 clones, just under 75% of them singletons.

V and J are TRBV19 and TRBJ1-5, with D uncertain. This TCR was recovered from a woman aged 30 to 39 in good health. Sequencing was performed on memory CD4+ T cells sorted from blood. The sample's subset: CD45RA-negative fraction. CDR3 residues: CATTSGLSQPQHF. CDR3 DNA sequence: TGTGCCACCACCTCAGGCTTGAGCCAGCCCCAGCATTTT.